Following are 5 T cell receptor beta chains from one sample sequenced in a study of T-cell reconstitution after alpha-beta-depleted transplantation in children. Unique molecular identifiers featured in how the TCRbeta library was prepared. MiXCR, run by TCRdb on the PCR reads, gives a single entry per CDR3 protein. The table includes about 420,000 distinct CDR3 sequences, under 20% detected once. The sequencing used PBMCs, mostly from graft donor cells, collected 360 days after TCRalphabeta/CD19-depleted stem cell transplant. All receptors come from a boy under three years old who had a stem cell transplant for Wiskott-Aldrich syndrome, so the T cells may come from the graft donor.

There are a few counts of this clonotype. V is TRBV20-1 and J is TRBJ2-1, with 12 bases fitting TRBD2. The CDR3 totals 14 residues. Per the germline V gene, CDR1 is DFQATT and CDR2 is SNEGSKA (reference sequence). Trimming at V came to 6 bases and at J to 3 bases, leaving 3 bases not matched to a gene. The CDR3 reads CSAKTSGSYNEQFF. As DNA, the CDR3 is TGCAGTGCCAAGACTAGCGGGAGCTACAATGAGCAGTTCTTC.

This clonotype was counted only a few times. CDR3 in amino acids: CASSFVRKLNTGELFF. CDR3 bases: TGTGCCAGCAGTTTTGTCAGGAAGTTGAACACCGGGGAGCTGTTTTTT. The gene calls are TRBV12-3 or TRBV12-4 and TRBJ2-2, with no clear D. There are 16 residues in the CDR3. The germline V and J ends were trimmed by 3 bases and 1 base, with 12 bases remaining between them.

This clonotype occurred a few times. The chain employs TRBV11-3 and TRBJ1-1; perhaps TRBD1 as D (6 bases). This CDR3 is built from 15 residues. The V end was cut by 1 base, the J end by 5 bases, with 14 bases between. Germline assignment: CDR1 SGHNT and CDR2 YENEEA. The CDR3 reads CASSLGPGEGTEAFF. CDR3 coding DNA: TGTGCCAGCAGCTTAGGTCCAGGGGAGGGAACTGAAGCTTTCTTT. Looking up the rest from reference TRBV11-3 and TRBJ1-1 gives the full variable domain: EAGVVQSPRYKIIEKKQPVAFWCNPISGHNTLYWYLQNLGQGPELLIRYENEEAVDDSQLPKDRFSAERLKGVDSTLKIQPAELGDSAVYLCASSLGPGEGTEAFFGQGTRLTVV.

A few counts support this clonotype. This chain connects TRBV7-6 to TRBJ2-7; 7 bases are a match to TRBD1. Germline CDR1 is SGHVS and CDR2 is FNYEAQ. The CDR3 length is 14 residues. Trimming removed 0 bases from V and 5 bases from J; junction bases left unmatched: 4. CDR3 coding DNA: TGTGCCAGCAGCTTAGCTACAGGGGAACACGAGCAGTACTTC. This sequence encodes CASSLATGEHEQYF.

The V gene is TRBV5-1, the J gene TRBJ2-1; TRBD2 agrees at 11 bases. Germline CDR1 reads SGHRS; CDR2 reads YFSETQ. The V segment lost 2 bases and the J segment 9 bases; nucleotides outside the gene matches: 4. The CDR3 contains 14 residues. The CDR3 loop reads CASSFGTSGFEQFF. CDR3 coding DNA: TGCGCCAGCAGCTTCGGGACTAGCGGATTTGAGCAGTTCTTC.